This TCR beta chain was sequenced in a study of cytomegalovirus exposure and HLA in healthy donors. CDR1 SGHVS and CDR2 FQNEAQ come from the germline V gene. CDR3 length: 15 residues. V lost 5 bases to trimming and J lost 8 bases, with 21 bases between them. This clone was counted between two and nine times. Antigen unknown. The sample contains more than one DNA sequence encoding this CDR3. PCR primers comprised 60 Vbeta and 13 Jbeta primers. Repertoires were generated with immunoSEQ multiplex PCR, while TCRdb's copy carries only in-frame clones and drops some. Seen here are 40,000 to 55,000 clones, about 81% observed once, and the top ten hold roughly 2.4%. Study-level results: Relative to the roughly 690-donor mean, N-insertions were reportedly fewer in an Asian-associated ancestry cluster in a later analysis.

Sequencing used PBMCs. This TCR derives from a boy aged 5-17 years in good health and CMV-seropositive. V gene TRBV7-8 combines with J gene TRBJ1-2; D gene unclear. CDR3 loop: CASSPRALSLYGYTF. Written as DNA, the CDR3 is TGTGCCAGCAGCCCGCGGGCCTTATCCCTCTACGGCTACACCTTC. The whole variable domain, filled in from reference TRBV7-8 and TRBJ1-2, reads GAGVSQSPRYKVAKRGQDVALRCDPISGHVSLFWYQQALGQGPEFLTYFQNEAQLDKSGLPSDRFFAERPEGSVSTLKIQRTQQEDSAVYLCASSPRALSLYGYTFGSGTRLTVV.